Shown below are 21 T cell receptor beta chains from a single sample sequenced in a study of blood T cells in healthy people across ages. Using a J-beta primer mix together with a sample-barcoded 5' primer, a second PCR was run for roughly 7 to 11 cycles. Each CDR3 protein is one row after TCRdb ran MiXCR on the 5' RACE reads. The data hold around 1,500,000 distinct CDR3 sequences, with approximately 28% observed a single time. Sequenced input: blood. The receptor set was obtained from a woman in her twenties or thirties in good health.

The chain uses TRBV21-1 and TRBJ2-3; TRBD2 is the table's D call and was not checked against the DNA. TRBV21-1 is a pseudogene locus. This CDR3 comprises 14 residues. The DNA of the CDR3 is TGTGCCAGCAGTGGAGGGGTTGTCACAGATACGCAGTATTTT. Translating it yields CASSGGVVTDTQYF.

With regard to this clonotype: The junction and the germline gene differ at one end; a read error may be behind it. The chain links TRBV20-1 to TRBJ1-6; D might be TRBD1 (6 bases). This CDR3 contains 14 residues. Germline V gene data show CDR1 as DFQATT and CDR2 as SNEGSKA (reference sequence). The chain's CDR3 is CRARRGSYNSPLHF. Written as DNA, the CDR3 is TGCAGGGCTAGAAGGGGGTCCTATAATTCACCCCTCCACTTT.

The chain has TRBV15 and TRBJ1-2, with 7 bases lining up with TRBD1. The trim removed 4 bases at V and 4 bases at J, leaving 3 bases unmatched. The CDR3 is 13 amino acids. CDR1 LNHNV and CDR2 YYDKDF come from the germline V gene (reference sequence). As DNA, the CDR3 is TGTGCCACCAGCATTGACAGGGTCTATGGCTACACCTTC. It encodes CATSIDRVYGYTF.

The DNA for the CDR3 is TGTGCCAGCAGTTACTCCGGAGGGAGGAACACTGAAGCTTTCTTT. Amino acid sequence: CASSYSGGRNTEAFF. The chain has TRBV6-6 and TRBJ1-1; D remains ambiguous. Germline V gives CDR1 MNHNY, CDR2 SVGAGI (reference sequence). CDR3 size: 15 residues. Trimming removed 0 bases from V and 1 base from J, with 9 bases in between.

This clonotype appeared a few times. The V and J genes are TRBV5-5 and TRBJ2-3; 8 bases match TRBD1. The CDR3 consists of 16 residues. V was pared by 4 bases and J by 3 bases, with 10 bases of the junction left unmatched. Germline assignment: CDR1 SGHKS and CDR2 YYEKEE (reference sequence). The CDR3 protein is CASSHTWGQATDTQYF. For the CDR3, the DNA is TGTGCCAGCAGCCATACGTGGGGACAGGCGACAGATACGCAGTATTTT.

This clonotype was counted many times. The chain employs TRBV29-1 and TRBJ2-7; D unresolved. Trimming cost V 5 bases and J 2 bases, with 10 bases left between them. The CDR3 covers 12 residues. Germline V lookup: CDR1 SQVTM, CDR2 ANQGSEA. The CDR3 protein is CSVWVSAYEQYF. The CDR3 DNA follows: TGCAGCGTTTGGGTCAGCGCCTACGAGCAGTACTTC.

V gene TRBV11-2 combines with J gene TRBJ2-7; 7 positions agree with TRBD2. After removal of 3 bases from V and 4 bases from J, the junction contained 9 bases not matched to a gene. The CDR3 loop spans 15 amino acids. CDR1 is SGHAT and CDR2 is FQNNGV in the germline V gene. The CDR3 sequence: CASSFERGVGYEQYF. The CDR3 nucleotides are TGTGCCAGCAGCTTCGAGCGGGGTGTGGGGTACGAGCAGTACTTC. The full variable domain, in which reference TRBV11-2 and TRBJ2-7 provide the parts outside the CDR3, is EAGVAQSPRYKIIEKRQSVAFWCNPISGHATLYWYQQILGQGPKLLIQFQNNGVVDDSQLPKDRFSAERLKGVDSTLKIQPAKLEDSAVYLCASSFERGVGYEQYFGPGTRLTVT.

Of note for this clonotype: A read error may account for a junction end that differs from germline. The chain uses TRBV9 and TRBJ2-7; 8 positions match TRBD2. The CDR3 has 17 amino acids. The V gene's germline CDR1 is SGDLS and CDR2 YYNGEE. Here the CDR3 reads CVSSAVGLRGVPYEQYF. The CDR3 coding sequence is TGTGTCAGCAGCGCCGTAGGTTTGCGGGGGGTCCCCTACGAGCAGTACTTC.

The rearrangement uses TRBV20-1 and TRBJ1-2; D not resolved. This CDR3 contains 11 residues. V was cut by 0 bases and J by 8 bases, with 7 bases left in between. Germline-derived CDR1 and CDR2 are DFQATT and SNEGSKA (reference sequence). CDR3 coding DNA: TGCAGTGCTAGAGACGCCAGCGGCTACACCTTC. Encoded protein: CSARDASGYTF.

The CDR3 here is CASSYKGAVNYGYTF. DNA for the CDR3: TGTGCCAGCAGTTACAAAGGGGCGGTGAACTATGGCTACACCTTC. The rearrangement joins TRBV6-5 to TRBJ1-2; D is possibly TRBD1 (5 bases). Germline V gene sequence: CDR1 MNHEY, CDR2 SVGAGI. Trimming shortened V by 2 bases and J by 2 bases, and 12 bases separated the two germline ends. The CDR3 has 15 amino acids.

This rearrangement joins TRBV9 to TRBJ2-3; 12 bases fit TRBD2. The V segment lost 0 bases and the J segment 5 bases; nucleotides outside the gene matches: 10. The germline V gene encodes CDR1 SGDLS and CDR2 YYNGEE. The CDR3 is 18 amino acids. CDR3 coding DNA: TGTGCCAGCAGCGTAGCTCCGGCTAGCGGGAGGGCCCAAGATACGCAGTATTTT. This sequence encodes CASSVAPASGRAQDTQYF.

Concerning this clonotype: Lacking the conserved final phenylalanine or tryptophan, this CDR3 likely reflects a read error. The V gene is TRBV20-1, the J gene TRBJ2-3; 11 positions match TRBD2. Germline V lookup: CDR1 DFQATT, CDR2 SNEGSKA (reference sequence). With 6 bases clipped from V and 5 bases from J, the junction kept 10 bases outside the gene matches. The CDR3 sequence is 15 residues long. CDR3 sequence (DNA): TGCAGTGCGCCTACTAGCGGGGGACCCCAAGATACGCAGTATGTT. Amino acid sequence: CSAPTSGGPQDTQYV.

V usage is TRBV5-5 and J usage is TRBJ1-5; D perhaps matches TRBD1 (5 bases). Trimming took off 4 bases at V and 7 bases at J, with 12 bases between the two ends. The CDR3 consists of 13 residues. In germline, CDR1 is SGHKS, CDR2 YYEKEE (reference sequence). The DNA for the CDR3 is TGTGCCAGCAGCCGAGGGGCCGAACAGCCCCAGCATTTT. Translated: CASSRGAEQPQHF.

This rearrangement joins TRBV3-1 to TRBJ2-1; 8 bases align to TRBD2. V was pared by 6 bases and J by 6 bases, with 10 bases of the junction left unmatched. Germline V CDR1 and CDR2: LGHDT, YNNKEL (reference sequence). CDR3 size: 15 residues. CDR3 region: CASRDTSGGGNEQFF. DNA of the CDR3: TGTGCCAGCAGAGATACTAGCGGAGGGGGCAATGAGCAGTTCTTC.

The V gene is TRBV7-2, the J gene TRBJ1-1; TRBD1 is a possible D gene (5 bases). CDR3 size: 16 residues. CDR1 and CDR2 (germline): SGHTA, FQGNSA. Trimming cost V 6 bases and J 5 bases, with 22 bases left between them. The CDR3 is CASSYTGTPGSTEAFF. DNA for the CDR3: TGTGCCAGCAGTTACACCGGGACGCCGGGGTCGACTGAAGCTTTCTTT.

A word on this clonotype: An end of the junction does not agree with germline; a read error may underlie this. This chain uses TRBV7-9 with TRBJ2-3; the D is unclear. CDR1 is SEHNR, CDR2 FQNEAQ, per germline (reference sequence). The CDR3 runs to 15 residues. The CDR3 spells CASNLQPTWEDTQYF. As DNA, the CDR3 is TGTGCCAGCAACTTACAGCCCACTTGGGAAGATACGCAGTATTTT.

This clonotype showed up just once. The chain carries TRBV3-1 and TRBJ2-3, with 9 nucleotides matching TRBD2. Germline V gives CDR1 LGHDT, CDR2 YNNKEL (reference sequence). The J segment lost 8 bases and the V segment lost 0 bases, leaving 6 bases of the junction unmatched. The CDR3 covers 15 residues. The CDR3 DNA sequence: TGTGCCAGCAGCCAAGATTGGCTAGCGGGGAGTACGCAGTATTTT. Translating it yields CASSQDWLAGSTQYF.

This clonotype has only a few counts. This chain joins TRBV7-2 and TRBJ2-4; 8 bases are a match to TRBD1. Germline CDR1 is SGHTA and CDR2 is FQGNSA. Trimming took 2 bases from V and 2 from J; bases not matched to a gene: 5. The CDR3 loop spans 16 amino acids. The CDR3 region is CASSLQGAATKNIQYF. The CDR3 DNA follows: TGTGCCAGCAGCTTACAGGGGGCCGCGACCAAAAACATTCAGTACTTC. Looking up the rest from reference TRBV7-2 and TRBJ2-4 gives the full variable domain: GAGVSQSPSNKVTEKGKDVELRCDPISGHTALYWYRQSLGQGLEFLIYFQGNSAPDKSGLPSDRFSAERTGGSVSTLTIQRTQQEDSAVYLCASSLQGAATKNIQYFGAGTRLSVL.

This clonotype showed up just a few times. The gene calls are TRBV5-5 and TRBJ2-7; 12 bases map to TRBD1. The V and J ends lost 4 bases and 6 bases, in that order; junction bases with no gene match: 11. This CDR3 has 16 amino acids. The germline CDR1 and CDR2 sequences are SGHKS and YYEKEE (reference sequence). The CDR3 protein is CASSEAPGQGASEQYF. CDR3 DNA sequence: TGTGCCAGCAGCGAGGCCCCGGGACAGGGGGCCTCCGAGCAGTACTTC.

With regard to this clonotype: The junction does not match germline at one end; this may be a read error. This sequence joins TRBV6-5 and TRBJ2-1, with 7 bases aligning to TRBD1. Germline CDR1 reads MNHEY; CDR2 reads SVGAGI. CDR3 length: 15 residues. The CDR3 is CASRKPGQPSNEQVF. For the CDR3, the DNA is TGCGCCAGCAGGAAACCGGGACAGCCTTCCAATGAGCAGGTCTTC.

Regarding this clonotype: Just one base apart from a much larger clone, this may be a read error. This sequence joins TRBV4-3 and TRBJ2-6; D ambiguous. The CDR3 sequence is 23 residues long. Germline V gene lookup returns CDR1 LGHNA and CDR2 YSLEER. The CDR3 DNA follows: TGCGCCAGCATCCAAGTAGACACGGGCGAGACAAAGAACGGATTCTCTGGGGCCAACGTCCTGACTTTC. Translated, it gives CASIQVDTGETKNGFSGANVLTF.